The present TCR beta chain was sequenced within a study of blood T cells in healthy people across ages. General study findings and limits: Long-lived and aged donors differed, with more naive CD4+ cells and higher diversity in the long-lived. While age rose, TCR beta diversity per million T cells dropped in a roughly linear way.

The use of a sample-barcoded 5' primer and a J-beta primer mix characterized a second PCR of about 7 to 12 cycles. CDR3-containing paired-end reads numbering at least 2.5 million came from each sample. TCRdb fed the 5' RACE reads into MiXCR, producing one record per CDR3 protein. The data hold around 1,800,000 distinct CDR3 sequences, with around 40% observed a single time. CDR3 size: 16 residues. J lost 5 bases, V lost 3 bases, and 11 bases had no gene match. This clonotype showed up just a few times. The antigen remains undetermined. Sequencing was done on a sample of blood. The V and J genes are TRBV12-3 or TRBV12-4 and TRBJ2-5; 8 bases match TRBD2. This TCR came from a human donor in good health. The CDR3 region has the DNA TGTGCCAGCAGTTTGTTGCAGCGGGGGCCAAGGGAGACCCAGTACTTC. Translated, it gives CASSLLQRGPRETQYF.